Sequencing of this T cell receptor beta chain was carried out in a study of control samples from healthy donors and cancer patients. Sequencing used immunoSEQ multiplex PCR; TCRdb keeps in-frame clones, though not all of them. The sample has about 59,000 clones, about 92% seen once. This sequence was found in a man aged 40-49 years with colorectal cancer. Sample: PBMCs.

The CDR3 sequence is CASSWTGGSVYGYTF. CDR3 coding DNA: TGTGCCAGCAGCTGGACAGGGGGCTCTGTCTATGGCTACACCTTC. This sequence joins TRBV13 and TRBJ1-2; 11 bases agree with TRBD1. V was pared by 4 bases and J by 4 bases, with 5 bases of the junction left unmatched. The CDR3 is made up of 15 amino acids. Germline V CDR1 and CDR2: PRHDT, FYEKMQ (reference sequence).